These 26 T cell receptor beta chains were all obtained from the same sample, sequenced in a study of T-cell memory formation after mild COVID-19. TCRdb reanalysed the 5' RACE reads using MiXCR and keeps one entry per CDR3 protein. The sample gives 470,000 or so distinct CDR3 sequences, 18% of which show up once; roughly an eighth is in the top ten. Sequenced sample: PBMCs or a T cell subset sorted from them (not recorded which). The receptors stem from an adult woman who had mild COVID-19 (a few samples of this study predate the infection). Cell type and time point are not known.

CDR3 in DNA: TGTGCCAGCAGTCCAATAAGCCCCAGGACTAGCGGGAGGGGGAATGAGCAGTTCTTC. Translated: CASSPISPRTSGRGNEQFF. The gene calls are TRBV12-3 or TRBV12-4 and TRBJ2-1; 15 nucleotides align to TRBD2. The J segment lost 7 bases and the V segment lost 5 bases, leaving 15 bases of the junction unmatched. The CDR3 spans 19 residues.

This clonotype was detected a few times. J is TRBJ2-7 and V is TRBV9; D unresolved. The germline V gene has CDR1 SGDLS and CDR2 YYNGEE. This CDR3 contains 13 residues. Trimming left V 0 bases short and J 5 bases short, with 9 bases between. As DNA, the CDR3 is TGTGCCAGCAGCGTAGCGACGTTGGACGAGCAGTACTTC. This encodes CASSVATLDEQYF.

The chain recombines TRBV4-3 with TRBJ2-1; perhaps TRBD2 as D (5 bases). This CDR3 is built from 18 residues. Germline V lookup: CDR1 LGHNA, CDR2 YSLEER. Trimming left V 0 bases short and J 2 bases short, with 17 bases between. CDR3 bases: TGCGCCAGCAGCCAAGATGGAGGCGGAGCCGGGACCTACAATGAGCAGTTCTTC. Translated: CASSQDGGGAGTYNEQFF.

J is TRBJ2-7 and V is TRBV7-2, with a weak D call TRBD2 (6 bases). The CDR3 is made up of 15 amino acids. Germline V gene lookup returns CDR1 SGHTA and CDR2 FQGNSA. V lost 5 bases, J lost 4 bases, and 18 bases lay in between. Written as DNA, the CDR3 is TGTGCCAGCAGCCCACCCCGGAGGGCTGCTTACGAGCAGTACTTC. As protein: CASSPPRRAAYEQYF.

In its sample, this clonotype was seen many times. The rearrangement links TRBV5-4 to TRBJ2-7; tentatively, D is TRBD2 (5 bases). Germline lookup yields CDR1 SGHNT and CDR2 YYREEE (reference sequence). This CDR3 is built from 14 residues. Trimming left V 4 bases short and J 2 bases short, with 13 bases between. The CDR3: CASSISGVTYEQYF. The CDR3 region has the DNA TGTGCCAGCAGCATCTCCGGGGTAACCTACGAGCAGTACTTC.

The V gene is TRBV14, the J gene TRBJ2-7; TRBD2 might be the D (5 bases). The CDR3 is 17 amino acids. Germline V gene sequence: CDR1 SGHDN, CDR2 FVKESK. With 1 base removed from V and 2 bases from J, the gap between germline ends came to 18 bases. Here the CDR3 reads CASSQGGQSYSAYEQYF. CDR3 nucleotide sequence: TGTGCCAGCAGCCAAGGCGGGCAATCTTACAGCGCCTACGAGCAGTACTTC. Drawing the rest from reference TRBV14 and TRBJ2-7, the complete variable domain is EAGVTQFPSHSVIEKGQTVTLRCDPISGHDNLYWYRRVMGKEIKFLLHFVKESKQDESGMPNNRFLAERTGGTYSTLKVQPAELEDSGVYFCASSQGGQSYSAYEQYFGPGTRLTVT.

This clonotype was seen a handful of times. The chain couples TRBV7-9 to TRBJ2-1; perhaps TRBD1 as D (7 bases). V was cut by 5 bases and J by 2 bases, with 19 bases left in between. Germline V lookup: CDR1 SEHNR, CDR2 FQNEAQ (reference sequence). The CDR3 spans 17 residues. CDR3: CASSEGGLAYTYNEQFF. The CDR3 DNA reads TGTGCCAGCAGCGAAGGGGGCCTAGCGTACACCTACAATGAGCAGTTCTTC.

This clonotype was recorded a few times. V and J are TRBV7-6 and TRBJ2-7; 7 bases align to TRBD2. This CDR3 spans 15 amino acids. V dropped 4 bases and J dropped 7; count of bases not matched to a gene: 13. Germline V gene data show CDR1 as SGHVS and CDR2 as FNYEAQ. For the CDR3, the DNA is TGTGCCAGCAGCTCAGTGAGGGAGGGCCGTAGGGAGCAGTACTTC. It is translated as CASSSVREGRREQYF.

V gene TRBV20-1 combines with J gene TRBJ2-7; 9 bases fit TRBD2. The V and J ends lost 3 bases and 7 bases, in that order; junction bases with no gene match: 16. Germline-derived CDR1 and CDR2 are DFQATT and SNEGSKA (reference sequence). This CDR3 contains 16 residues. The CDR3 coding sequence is TGCAGTGCTAGCCTTAGCCGGGGGACTAGCTGGATAGAGCAGTACTTC. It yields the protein CSASLSRGTSWIEQYF.

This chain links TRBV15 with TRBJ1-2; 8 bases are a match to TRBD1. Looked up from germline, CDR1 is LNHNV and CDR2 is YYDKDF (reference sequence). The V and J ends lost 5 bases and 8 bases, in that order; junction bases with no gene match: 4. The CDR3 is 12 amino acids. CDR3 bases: TGTGCCACCAGCTCCCGGACAGGGGGCTACACCTTC. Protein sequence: CATSSRTGGYTF.

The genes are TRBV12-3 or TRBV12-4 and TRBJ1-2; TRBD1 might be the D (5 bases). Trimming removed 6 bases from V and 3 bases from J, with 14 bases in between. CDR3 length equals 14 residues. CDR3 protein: CASSTSQGDYGYTF. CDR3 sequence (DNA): TGTGCCAGCAGCACGTCGCAGGGAGACTATGGCTACACCTTC.

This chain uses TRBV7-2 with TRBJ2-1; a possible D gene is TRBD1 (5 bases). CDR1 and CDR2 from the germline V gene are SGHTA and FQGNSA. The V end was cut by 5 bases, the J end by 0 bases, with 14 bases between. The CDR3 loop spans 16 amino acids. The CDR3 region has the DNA TGTGCCAGCAGCACCGGAACAGGTAGCTCCTACAATGAGCAGTTCTTC. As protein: CASSTGTGSSYNEQFF.

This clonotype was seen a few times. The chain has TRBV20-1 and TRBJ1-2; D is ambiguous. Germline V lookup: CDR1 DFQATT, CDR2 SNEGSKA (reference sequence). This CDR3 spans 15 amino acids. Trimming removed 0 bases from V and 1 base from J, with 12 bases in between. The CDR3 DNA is TGCAGTGCTAGAGACCCAGAAATAGTTAACTATGGCTACACCTTC. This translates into CSARDPEIVNYGYTF.

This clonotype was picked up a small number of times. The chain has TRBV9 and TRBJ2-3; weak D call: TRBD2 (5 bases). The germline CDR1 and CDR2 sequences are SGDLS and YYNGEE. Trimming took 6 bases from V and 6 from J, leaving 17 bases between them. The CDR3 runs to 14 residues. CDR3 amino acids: CASTFSEVWDTQYF. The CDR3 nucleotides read TGTGCCAGCACTTTTAGCGAGGTCTGGGATACGCAGTATTTT.

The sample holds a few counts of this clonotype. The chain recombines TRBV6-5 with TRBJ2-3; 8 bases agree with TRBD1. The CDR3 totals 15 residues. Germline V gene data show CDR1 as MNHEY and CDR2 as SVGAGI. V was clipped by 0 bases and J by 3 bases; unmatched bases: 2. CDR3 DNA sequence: TGTGCCAGCAGTTACTCGCACAGGGGGACAGATACGCAGTATTTT. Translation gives CASSYSHRGTDTQYF.

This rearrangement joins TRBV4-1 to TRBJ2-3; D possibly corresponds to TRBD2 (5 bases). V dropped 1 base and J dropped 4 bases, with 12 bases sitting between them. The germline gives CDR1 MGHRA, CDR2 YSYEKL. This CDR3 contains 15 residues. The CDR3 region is CASSQGERGADTQYF. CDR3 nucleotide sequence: TGCGCCAGCAGCCAAGGGGAACGGGGTGCAGATACGCAGTATTTT.

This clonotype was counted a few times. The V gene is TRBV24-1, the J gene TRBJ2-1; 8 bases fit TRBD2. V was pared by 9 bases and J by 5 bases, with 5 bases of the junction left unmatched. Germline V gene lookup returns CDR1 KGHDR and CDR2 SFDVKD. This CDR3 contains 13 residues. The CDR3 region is CATARAGDNEQFF. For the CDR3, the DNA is TGTGCCACCGCTCGAGCGGGGGACAATGAGCAGTTCTTC.

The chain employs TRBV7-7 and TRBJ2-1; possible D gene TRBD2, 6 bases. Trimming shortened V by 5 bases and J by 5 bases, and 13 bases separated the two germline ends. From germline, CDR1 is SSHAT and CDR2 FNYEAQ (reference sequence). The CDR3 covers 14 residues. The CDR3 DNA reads TGTGCCAGCAGCCCAGGGACTGTCGACAATGAGCAGTTCTTC. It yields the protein CASSPGTVDNEQFF.

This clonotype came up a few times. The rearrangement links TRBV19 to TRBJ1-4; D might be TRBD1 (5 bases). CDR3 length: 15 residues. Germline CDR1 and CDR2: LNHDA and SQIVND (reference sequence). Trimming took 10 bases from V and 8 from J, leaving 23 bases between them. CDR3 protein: CATGRSGGNGEKLFF. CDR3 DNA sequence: TGTGCCACTGGACGCAGCGGGGGGAATGGAGAAAAACTGTTTTTT. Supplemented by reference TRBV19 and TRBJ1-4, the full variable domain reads DGGITQSPKYLFRKEGQNVTLSCEQNLNHDAMYWYRQDPGQGLRLIYYSQIVNDFQKGDIAEGYSVSREKKESFPLTVTSAQKNPTAFYLCATGRSGGNGEKLFFGSGTQLSVL.

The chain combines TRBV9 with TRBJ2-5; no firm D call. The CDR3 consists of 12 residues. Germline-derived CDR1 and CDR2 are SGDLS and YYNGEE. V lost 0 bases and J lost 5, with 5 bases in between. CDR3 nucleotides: TGTGCCAGCAGCGTAGCCCAGGAGACCCAGTACTTC. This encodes CASSVAQETQYF. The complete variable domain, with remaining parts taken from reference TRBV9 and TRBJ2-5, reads DSGVTQTPKHLITATGQRVTLRCSPRSGDLSVYWYQQSLDQGLQFLIQYYNGEERAKGNILERFSAQQFPDLHSELNLSSLELGDSALYFCASSVAQETQYFGPGTRLLVL.

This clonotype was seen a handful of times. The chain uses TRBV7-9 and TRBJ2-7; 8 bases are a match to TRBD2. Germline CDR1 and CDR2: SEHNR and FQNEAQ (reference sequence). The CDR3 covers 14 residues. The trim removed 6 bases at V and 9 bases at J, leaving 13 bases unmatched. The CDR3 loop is CASRVFPGGRRQYF. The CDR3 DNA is TGTGCCAGCAGGGTTTTCCCGGGGGGGCGTCGGCAGTACTTC.

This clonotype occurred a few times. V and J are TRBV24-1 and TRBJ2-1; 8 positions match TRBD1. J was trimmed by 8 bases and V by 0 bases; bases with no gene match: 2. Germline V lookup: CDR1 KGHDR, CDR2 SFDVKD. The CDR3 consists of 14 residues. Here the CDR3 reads CATSDLRQGYEQFF. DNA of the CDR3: TGTGCCACCAGTGATTTGCGACAGGGGTATGAGCAGTTCTTC.

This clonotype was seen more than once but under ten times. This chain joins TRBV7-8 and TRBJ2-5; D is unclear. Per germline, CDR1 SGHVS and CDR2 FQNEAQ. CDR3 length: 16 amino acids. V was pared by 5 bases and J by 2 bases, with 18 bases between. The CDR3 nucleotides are TGTGCCAGCAGCGAAACGCGGATAGCTATTCAAGAGACCCAGTACTTC. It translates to CASSETRIAIQETQYF.

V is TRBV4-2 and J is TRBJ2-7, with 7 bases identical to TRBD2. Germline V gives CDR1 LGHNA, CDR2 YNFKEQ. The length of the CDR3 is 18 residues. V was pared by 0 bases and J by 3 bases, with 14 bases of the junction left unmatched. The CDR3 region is CASSQDRWGGSDFYEQYF. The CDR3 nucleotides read TGTGCCAGCAGCCAAGATCGGTGGGGCGGGAGTGATTTCTACGAGCAGTACTTC.

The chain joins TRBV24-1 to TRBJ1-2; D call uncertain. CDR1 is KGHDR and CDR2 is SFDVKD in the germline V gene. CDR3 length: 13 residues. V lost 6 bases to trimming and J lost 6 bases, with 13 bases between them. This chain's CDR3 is CATSSGVRDGYTF. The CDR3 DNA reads TGTGCCACCAGTTCCGGGGTTCGGGATGGCTACACCTTC.

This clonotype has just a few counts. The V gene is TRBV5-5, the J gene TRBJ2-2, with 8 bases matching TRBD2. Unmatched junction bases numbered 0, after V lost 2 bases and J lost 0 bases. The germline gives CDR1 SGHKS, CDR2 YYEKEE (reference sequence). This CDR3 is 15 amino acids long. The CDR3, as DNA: TGTGCCAGCAGCTTACTAGCGGCGAACACCGGGGAGCTGTTTTTT. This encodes CASSLLAANTGELFF.